This T cell receptor (beta chain) was found in a study of T-cell reconstitution after alpha-beta-depleted transplantation in children (dated by TCRdb to 2015 to 2016). General notes on the study: Using TCR repertoire profiling, the study quantitatively followed how T-cell immune reconstitution unfolded in children after TCRalphabeta/CD19-depleted allogeneic hematopoietic cell transplantation. Summary of the overall study and its limitations: The frequencies of hyperexpanded clones fell over the following months, and after one year, T-cell counts and TCRbeta diversity were mostly attributed to newly produced T cells. In some patients, the high TCRbeta diversity seen at day 60 was put down to recipient T cells and intrathymic progenitors that had survived conditioning. The apparently early recovery of alphabetaT-cell counts about two months after transplant reportedly depended on only several hundred rapidly expanded clones that came from non-depleted graft cells.

The treatment or condition label for this specimen denotes: allogeneic hematopoietic cell transplantation with graft depleted of TCRalphabeta T cells and CD19 B cells. Transplant recipients were children who received TCRalphabeta/CD19-depleted allogeneic hematopoietic cell grafts. The library relied on PCR. Sequencing relied on an Illumina HiSeq 2500. Molecular barcoding was employed in the preparation of TCR libraries, with unique molecular identifiers being used to normalize TCRbeta repertoire quantification. In TCRdb, the public reads were trimmed at Q25 with fastp and aligned with MiXCR, with productive beta chains retained. Under each unique CDR3 protein, matching rows form one entry showing the most common genes and DNA. Within this sample are around 490,000 distinct CDR3 sequences, with more than 9.5% of them counted one time only. The ten largest make up 14% of the sample. The CDR3 has 19 amino acids, counting the end cysteine and phenylalanine. The kept DNA is CDR3 alone, 57 bases in frame from the first base. V ends up 2 bases short and J 6 bases short, with an unmatched junction base count of 18. The germline V gene supplies CDR1 LGHNA and CDR2 YSLEER.

This clonotype has a handful of counts. The antigen it binds to is not known. Base qualities are not at hand, and no much larger clone is one base apart. The specimen comprised PBMCs, mostly from graft donor cells, sampled 180 days after TCRalphabeta/CD19-depleted stem cell transplant. Recombination linked TRBV4-3 to TRBJ2-1, and 8 junction bases match TRBD2. The receptor was isolated from a female patient aged 2-9 years who had a stem cell transplant for aplastic anemia, so the T cells may come from the graft donor. The CDR3 here reads CASSQTSIIPSGRGNEQFF. The nucleotide sequence reads TGCGCCAGCAGCCAAACCTCCATAATACCCAGCGGGAGAGGCAATGAGCAGTTCTTC.